This is a list of T cell receptor beta chains from one sample in a study of CD4+ T cells in melanoma. The repertoire was sequenced with immunoSEQ multiplex PCR; TCRdb's copy has only in-frame clones and lacks some. Among 20,000 to 25,000 clones, roughly 87% were seen once, and the ten largest hold 3.6%. The sample consisted of cells from a culture (not recorded whether cultured in vitro). The receptors stem from a human donor with melanoma. Both conserved end residues are part of each CDR3. A D gene is named only where the DNA matches it firmly. Clone size, where shown, is once, few, many, or a class for clones that have expanded.

NA	TRBV6-5	TRBD2	TRBJ2-1	CASRTRRGGLGEQFF	TGTGCCAGCAGGACGAGGCGGGGGGGCCTTGGGGAGCAGTTCTTC
NA	TRBV10-1	NA	TRBJ2-1	CASSLKQGYEQFF	TGCGCCAGCAGTCTTAAACAGGGATATGAGCAGTTCTTC
NA	TRBV9	TRBD1	TRBJ1-4	CASNRGTGGVEKLFF	TGTGCCAGCAACCGAGGTACAGGGGGTGTTGAAAAACTGTTTTTT
NA	TRBV5-1	NA	TRBJ2-3	CASSLATGGEPDTQYF	TGCGCCAGCAGCTTGGCCACGGGGGGCGAACCAGATACGCAGTATTTT
NA	TRBV6-1	TRBD1	TRBJ2-1	CASRQGAYNEQFF	TGTGCCAGCAGACAGGGGGCCTACAATGAGCAGTTCTTC
few	TRBV6-5	NA	TRBJ1-2	CASSYSKLNYGYTF	TGTGCCAGCAGTTACTCGAAGCTAAACTATGGCTACACCTTC
NA	TRBV6-5	NA	TRBJ2-2	CASSFVSAGELFF	TGTGCCAGCAGTTTTGTTTCGGCCGGGGAGCTGTTTTTT
NA	TRBV29-1	TRBD1	TRBJ2-4	CSGYRGDIQYF	TGCAGCGGATACAGGGGTGACATTCAGTACTTC
NA	TRBV19	TRBD1	TRBJ1-5	CASSKRGQGLDQPQHF	TGTGCCAGTAGCAAGCGGGGACAGGGTCTGGATCAGCCCCAGCATTTT
NA	TRBV2	NA	TRBJ1-1	CASSMDGNTEAFF	TGTGCCAGCAGTATGGACGGCAACACTGAAGCTTTCTTT
NA	TRBV2	TRBD1	TRBJ1-6	CASSGQGNSPLHF	TGTGCCAGCAGTGGACAGGGGAATTCACCCCTCCACTTT
NA	TRBV7-3	NA	TRBJ1-1	CASSPGAAPGTFF	TGTGCCAGCAGCCCTGGGGCAGCTCCTGGGACTTTCTTT
NA	TRBV6-6	NA	TRBJ1-6	CASSSEGNSPLHF	TGTGCCAGCAGTTCGGAGGGGAATTCACCCCTCCACTTT
NA	TRBV2	TRBD2	TRBJ2-7	CASSEYIYSGGDEQYF	TGTGCCAGCAGTGAATACATTTATAGCGGGGGGGATGAGCAGTACTTC
NA	TRBV6-1	NA	TRBJ1-3	CASTSGGSGNTIYF	TGTGCCAGCACCTCTGGGGGCTCTGGAAACACCATATATTTT
NA	TRBV5-1	TRBD1	TRBJ1-3	CASSSRAGTGAGNTIYF	TGCGCCAGCAGCTCACGAGCCGGGACAGGGGCTGGAAACACCATATATTTT